The table lists the clone carrying this T cell receptor beta chain with a count of one. No antigen is known for it. A roughly 130-subject validation cohort, separate from the roughly 670-subject first cohort, supplied the donors. This entry belongs to a study of cytomegalovirus exposure and HLA in healthy donors. Study-wide results and limits: Clusters of TCRs from the first cohort tended to co-occur in the roughly 120 validation repertoires (as a later analysis found). Through in vitro validation, three CMV-associated chains were shown to be specific for CMV antigens.

The CDR3 runs 16 residues. Germline V gives CDR1 KGHSH, CDR2 LQKENI. With 1 base clipped from V and 1 base from J, the junction kept 6 bases outside the gene matches. Generated by immunoSEQ multiplex PCR, the TCRdb table keeps only in-frame clones and is missing some. The table includes more than 95,000 clones, about 90% detected once. Sequencing was done on a sample of PBMCs. This receptor was taken from a woman under 30 in good health and CMV-seronegative. The V gene is TRBV18, the J gene TRBJ1-1, with 7 bases aligning to TRBD1. The CDR3 sequence: CASSPRQGESNTEAFF. The CDR3 DNA reads as TGTGCCAGCTCACCACGACAGGGCGAGTCGAACACTGAAGCTTTCTTT.